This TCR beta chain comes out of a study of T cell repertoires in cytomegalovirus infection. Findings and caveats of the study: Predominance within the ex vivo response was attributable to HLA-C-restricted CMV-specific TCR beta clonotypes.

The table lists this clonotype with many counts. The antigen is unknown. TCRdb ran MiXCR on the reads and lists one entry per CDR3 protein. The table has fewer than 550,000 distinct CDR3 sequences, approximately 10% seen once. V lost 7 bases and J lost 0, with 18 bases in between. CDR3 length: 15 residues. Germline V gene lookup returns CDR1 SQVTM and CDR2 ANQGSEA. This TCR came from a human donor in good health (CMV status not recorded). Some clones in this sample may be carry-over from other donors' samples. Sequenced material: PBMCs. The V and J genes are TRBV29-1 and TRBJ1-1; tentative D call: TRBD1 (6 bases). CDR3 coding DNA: TGCAGCGGCCTCAAGGGTCGGGGGCTGAACACTGAAGCTTTCTTT. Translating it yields CSGLKGRGLNTEAFF.